One and the same sample provided the 6 T cell receptor beta chains below, sequenced in a study of blood T cell repertoires in COVID-19. The repertoire was sequenced with immunoSEQ multiplex PCR; TCRdb's copy has only in-frame clones and lacks some. The sample carries about 140,000 clones, roughly three quarters recorded once. The material sequenced was PBMCs or T cells enriched from blood (not recorded which). All receptors derive from a woman in her forties or fifties who had recovered from COVID-19.

The rearrangement links TRBV29-1 to TRBJ1-4; D gene uncertain. Between the trimmed V and J ends, which lost 7 bases and 10 bases, there was a span of 16 bases. The CDR3 spans 12 residues. Per germline, CDR1 SQVTM and CDR2 ANQGSEA. CDR3 sequence (DNA): TGCAGCGCAGAAGGAACAGACCGAAAACTGTTTTTT. Translated: CSAEGTDRKLFF.

This clone rates as medium-sized (0.01 to 0.1%). This chain joins TRBV7-3 and TRBJ1-6; D unclear. The CDR3 spans 14 residues. CDR1 is SGHTA, CDR2 FQGTGA, per germline. V lost 1 base and J 12 bases, leaving 13 bases between the germline ends. CDR3 sequence reads: CASSLRRRRLPLHF. In DNA, the CDR3 is TGTGCCAGCAGCTTAAGGCGGAGACGCCTACCCCTCCACTTT.

J is TRBJ1-2 and V is TRBV7-9, with 8 bases that match TRBD1. Germline V gene data show CDR1 as SEHNR and CDR2 as FQNEAQ (reference sequence). The CDR3 is 13 residues long. J lost 6 bases, V lost 4 bases, and 4 bases had no gene match. The chain's CDR3 is CASSWQGADGYTF. The CDR3 nucleotides are TGTGCCAGCAGCTGGCAGGGGGCGGATGGCTACACCTTC.

The CDR3 region is CASSSGVYGNTIYF. The CDR3 DNA follows: TGTGCCAGCAGCTCGGGAGTCTATGGAAACACCATATATTTT. The rearrangement joins TRBV7-9 to TRBJ1-3; D call uncertain. The V gene's germline CDR1 is SEHNR and CDR2 FQNEAQ (reference sequence). Trimming left V 4 bases short and J 3 bases short, with 10 bases between. The CDR3 sequence is 14 residues long.

The chain is built from TRBV7-2 and TRBJ2-5; D is unresolved. The CDR3 consists of 15 residues. V was cut by 5 bases and J by 5 bases, with 18 bases left in between. Germline V gene lookup returns CDR1 SGHTA and CDR2 FQGNSA. Here the CDR3 reads CASSHLFRSRETQYF. In DNA form, the CDR3 reads TGTGCCAGCAGCCATCTCTTCCGTTCTCGGGAGACCCAGTACTTC.

V and J are TRBV11-1 and TRBJ2-7; unclear D gene. CDR3 size: 15 residues. CDR1 and CDR2 (germline): SGHAT, FQDESV (reference sequence). Trimming took off 1 base at V and 0 bases at J, with 10 bases between the two ends. The CDR3 protein is CASSLVGGSSYEQYF. The CDR3 nucleotides are TGTGCCAGCAGCTTAGTTGGCGGCAGCTCCTACGAGCAGTACTTC. The variable domain in full, completed from reference TRBV11-1 and TRBJ2-7, reads EAEVAQSPRYKITEKSQAVAFWCDPISGHATLYWYRQILGQGPELLVQFQDESVVDDSQLPKDRFSAERLKGVDSTLKIQPAELGDSAMYLCASSLVGGSSYEQYFGPGTRLTVT.